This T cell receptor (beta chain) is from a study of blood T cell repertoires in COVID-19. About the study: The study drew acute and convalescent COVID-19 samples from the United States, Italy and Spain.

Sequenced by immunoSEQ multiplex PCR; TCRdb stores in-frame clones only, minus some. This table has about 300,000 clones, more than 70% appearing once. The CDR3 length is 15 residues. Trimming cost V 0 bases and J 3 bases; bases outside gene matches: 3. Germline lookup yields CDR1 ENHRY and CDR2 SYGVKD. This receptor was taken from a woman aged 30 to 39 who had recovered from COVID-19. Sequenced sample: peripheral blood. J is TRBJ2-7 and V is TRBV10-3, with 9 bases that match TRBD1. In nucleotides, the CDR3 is TGTGCCATCAGTGAGTCACGACAGGGGGTCTACGAGCAGTACTTC. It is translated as CAISESRQGVYEQYF.